This T cell receptor beta chain was recorded in a study of response to subunit inactivated influenza vaccine. Study conclusions and caveats: It was the authors' suggestion that each seasonal influenza vaccination recruits few new T cells.

This clonotype came up a few times. Antigen unknown. Germline V gene data show CDR1 as MNHEY and CDR2 as SMNVEV (reference sequence). The germline V and J ends were trimmed by 5 bases and 7 bases, with 18 bases remaining between them. The CDR3 is 14 amino acids. TCRdb ran MiXCR on the RT-PCR reads and lists one entry per CDR3 protein. The data contain about 500,000 distinct CDR3 sequences, 13% of them singletons. The starting material was PBMCs from blood, obtained about 40 days after vaccination. This TCR came from a man aged 45-65 years who received an inactivated influenza vaccine. The chain is built from TRBV27 and TRBJ2-7, with TRBD1 as a possible D gene (7 bases). In nucleotides, the CDR3 is TGTGCCAGCAGTCGGGGGACAGTAGGTACGGAGCAGTACTTC. It specifies CASSRGTVGTEQYF.